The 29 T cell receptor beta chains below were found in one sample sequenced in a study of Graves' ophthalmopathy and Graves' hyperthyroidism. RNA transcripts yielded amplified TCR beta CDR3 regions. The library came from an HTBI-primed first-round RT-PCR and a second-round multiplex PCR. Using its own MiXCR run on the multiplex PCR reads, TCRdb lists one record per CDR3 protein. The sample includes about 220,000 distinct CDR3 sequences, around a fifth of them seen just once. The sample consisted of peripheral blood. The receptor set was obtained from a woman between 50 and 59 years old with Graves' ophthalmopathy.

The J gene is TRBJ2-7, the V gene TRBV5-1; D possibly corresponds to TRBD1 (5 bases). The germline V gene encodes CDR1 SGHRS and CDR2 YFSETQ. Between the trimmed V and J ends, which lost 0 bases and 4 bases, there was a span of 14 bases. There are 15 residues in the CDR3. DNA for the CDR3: TGCGCCAGCAGCTTGGGGGGCCCGCGTAGATACGAGCAGTACTTC. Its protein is CASSLGGPRRYEQYF.

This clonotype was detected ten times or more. Here the CDR3 DNA reads TGTGCCAGCAGTGAACTAGCGGGAGGGTTCTACGAGCAGTACTTC. Its protein is CASSELAGGFYEQYF. The V call is TRBV6-1, the J call TRBJ2-7; 12 positions match TRBD2. Losses at the gene ends were 2 bases for V and 3 bases for J; bases not matched to a gene: 2. Germline V gives CDR1 MNHNS, CDR2 SASEGT. This CDR3 comprises 15 residues.

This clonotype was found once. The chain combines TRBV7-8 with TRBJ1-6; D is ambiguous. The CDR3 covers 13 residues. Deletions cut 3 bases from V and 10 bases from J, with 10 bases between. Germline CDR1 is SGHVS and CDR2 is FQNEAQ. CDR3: CASSFGTNSPLHF. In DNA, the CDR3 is TGTGCCAGCAGCTTTGGCACAAACTCACCCCTCCACTTT.

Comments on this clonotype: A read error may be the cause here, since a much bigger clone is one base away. CDR3 region: CASSAGTRSYNEQFF. CDR3 DNA sequence: TGCGCCAGCAGTGCGGGCACGAGATCCTACAATGAGCAGTTCTTC. The rearrangement links TRBV10-2 to TRBJ2-1; no clear D. The germline V gene has CDR1 WSHSY and CDR2 SAAADI. The CDR3 is 15 amino acids. The ends were cut back, 4 bases at V and 1 base at J, with 11 bases in the middle.

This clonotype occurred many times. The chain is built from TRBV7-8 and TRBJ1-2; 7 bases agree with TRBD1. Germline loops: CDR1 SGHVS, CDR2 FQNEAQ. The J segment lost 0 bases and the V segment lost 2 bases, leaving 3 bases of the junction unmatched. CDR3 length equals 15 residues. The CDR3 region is CASSLQTGPNYGYTF. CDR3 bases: TGTGCCAGCAGCTTACAGACAGGGCCTAACTATGGCTACACCTTC.

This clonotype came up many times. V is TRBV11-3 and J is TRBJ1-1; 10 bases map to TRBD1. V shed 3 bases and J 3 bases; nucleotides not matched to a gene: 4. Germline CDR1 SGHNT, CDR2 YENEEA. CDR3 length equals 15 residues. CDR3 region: CASSFRQGAHTEAFF. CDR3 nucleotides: TGTGCCAGCAGCTTCAGACAGGGGGCTCACACTGAAGCTTTCTTT.

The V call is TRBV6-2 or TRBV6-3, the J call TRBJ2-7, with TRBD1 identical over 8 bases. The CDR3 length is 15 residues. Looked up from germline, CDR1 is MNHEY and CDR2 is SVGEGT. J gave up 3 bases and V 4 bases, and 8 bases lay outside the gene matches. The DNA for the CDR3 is TGTGCCAGCAGTTTCCGAACAGGGGGGCTCTACGAGCAGTACTTC. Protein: CASSFRTGGLYEQYF.

CDR3 nucleotides: TGTGCCAGCAGCCAAAGGCCCATTGAGACCCAGTACTTC. It codes for CASSQRPIETQYF. The gene calls are TRBV12-3 or TRBV12-4 and TRBJ2-5; D uncertain. The CDR3 has 13 amino acids. Trimming shortened V by 6 bases and J by 5 bases, and 13 bases separated the two germline ends.

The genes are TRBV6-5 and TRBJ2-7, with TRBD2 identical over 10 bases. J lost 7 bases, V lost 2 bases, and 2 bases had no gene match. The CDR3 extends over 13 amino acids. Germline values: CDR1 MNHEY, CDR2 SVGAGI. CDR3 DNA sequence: TGTGCCAGCAGTTACGTACTAGCGGGGGAGCAGTACTTC. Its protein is CASSYVLAGEQYF.

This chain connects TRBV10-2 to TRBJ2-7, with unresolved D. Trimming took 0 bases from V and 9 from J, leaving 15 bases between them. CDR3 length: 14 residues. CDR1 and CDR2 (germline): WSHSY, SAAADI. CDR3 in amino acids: CASSESMTFVGQYF. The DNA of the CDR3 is TGCGCCAGCAGTGAGTCAATGACCTTCGTGGGGCAGTACTTC.

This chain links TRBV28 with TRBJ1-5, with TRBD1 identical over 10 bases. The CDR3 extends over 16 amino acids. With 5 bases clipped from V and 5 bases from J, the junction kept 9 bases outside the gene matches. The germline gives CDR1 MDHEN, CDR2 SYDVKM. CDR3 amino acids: CASSPYYGQGDQPQHF. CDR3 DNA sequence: TGTGCCAGCAGTCCATACTACGGACAGGGGGATCAGCCCCAGCATTTT.

CDR3 sequence: CATLKGLAGQETQYF. The CDR3 DNA reads as TGTGCCACACTTAAAGGACTAGCGGGGCAAGAGACCCAGTACTTC. The chain uses TRBV28 and TRBJ2-5; 12 bases map to TRBD2. After removal of 10 bases from V and 2 bases from J, the junction contained 8 bases not matched to a gene. The CDR3 covers 15 residues. Germline lookup yields CDR1 MDHEN and CDR2 SYDVKM.

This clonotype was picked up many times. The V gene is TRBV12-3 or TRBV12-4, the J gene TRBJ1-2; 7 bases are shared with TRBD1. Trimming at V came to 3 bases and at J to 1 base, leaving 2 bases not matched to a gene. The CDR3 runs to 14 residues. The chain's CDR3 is CASSFDRDNYGYTF. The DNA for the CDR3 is TGTGCCAGCAGTTTTGACAGGGATAACTATGGCTACACCTTC.

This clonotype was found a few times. The DNA for the CDR3 is TGTGCCAGCAGAGTACCCACCGGGGAGCTGTTTTTT. It yields the protein CASRVPTGELFF. The V gene is TRBV28, the J gene TRBJ2-2, with D unclear. The V and J ends lost 6 bases and 4 bases respectively, with 6 bases between them. The CDR3 covers 12 residues. Germline values: CDR1 MDHEN, CDR2 SYDVKM.

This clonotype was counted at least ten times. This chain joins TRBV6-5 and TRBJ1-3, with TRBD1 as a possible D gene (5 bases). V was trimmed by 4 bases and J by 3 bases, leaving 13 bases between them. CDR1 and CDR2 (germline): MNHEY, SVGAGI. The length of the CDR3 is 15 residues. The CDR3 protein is CASSSPGRGGNTIYF. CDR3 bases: TGTGCCAGCAGTTCCCCGGGAAGGGGTGGAAACACCATATATTTT.

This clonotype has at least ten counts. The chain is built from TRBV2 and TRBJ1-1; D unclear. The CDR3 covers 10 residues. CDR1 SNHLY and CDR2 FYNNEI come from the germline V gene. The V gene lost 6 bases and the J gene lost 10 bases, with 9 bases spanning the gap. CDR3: CASRAGRAFF. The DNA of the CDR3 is TGTGCCAGCAGGGCGGGTAGAGCTTTCTTT.

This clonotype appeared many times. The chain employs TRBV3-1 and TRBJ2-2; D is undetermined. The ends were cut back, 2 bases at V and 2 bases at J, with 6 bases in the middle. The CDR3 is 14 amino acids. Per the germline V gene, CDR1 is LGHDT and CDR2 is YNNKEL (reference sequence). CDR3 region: CASSQLPNTGELFF. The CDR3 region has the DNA TGTGCCAGCAGCCAACTTCCTAACACCGGGGAGCTGTTTTTT.

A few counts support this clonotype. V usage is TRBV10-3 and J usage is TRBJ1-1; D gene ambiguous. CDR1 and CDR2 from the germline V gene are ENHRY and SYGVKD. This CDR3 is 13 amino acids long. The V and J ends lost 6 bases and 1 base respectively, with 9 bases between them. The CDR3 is CAISRSGNTEAFF. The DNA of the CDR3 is TGTGCCATCAGCCGTTCGGGGAACACTGAAGCTTTCTTT.

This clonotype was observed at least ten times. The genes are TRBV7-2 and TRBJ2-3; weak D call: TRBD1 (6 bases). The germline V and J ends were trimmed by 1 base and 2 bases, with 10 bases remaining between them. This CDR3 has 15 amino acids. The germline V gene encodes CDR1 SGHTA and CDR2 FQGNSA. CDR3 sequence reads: CASSLGKGVTDTQYF. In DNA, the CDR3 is TGTGCCAGCAGCTTAGGGAAGGGGGTCACAGATACGCAGTATTTT.

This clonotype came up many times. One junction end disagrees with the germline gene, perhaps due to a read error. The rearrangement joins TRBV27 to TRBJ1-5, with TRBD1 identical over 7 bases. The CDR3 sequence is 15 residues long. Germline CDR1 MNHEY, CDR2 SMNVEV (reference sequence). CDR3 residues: CASSYQGGRNQSQHF. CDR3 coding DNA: TGTGCCAGCAGTTACCAGGGGGGACGCAATCAGTCCCAGCATTTT.

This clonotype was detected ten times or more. CDR3 in amino acids: CASSNSYDSNQPQHF. The CDR3 region has the DNA TGTGCCAGCAGCAACAGTTACGATAGCAATCAGCCCCAGCATTTT. J is TRBJ1-5 and V is TRBV7-8; D gene ambiguous. The germline CDR1 and CDR2 sequences are SGHVS and FQNEAQ. The CDR3 is made up of 15 amino acids. Between the trimmed V and J ends, which lost 5 bases and 0 bases, there was a span of 11 bases.

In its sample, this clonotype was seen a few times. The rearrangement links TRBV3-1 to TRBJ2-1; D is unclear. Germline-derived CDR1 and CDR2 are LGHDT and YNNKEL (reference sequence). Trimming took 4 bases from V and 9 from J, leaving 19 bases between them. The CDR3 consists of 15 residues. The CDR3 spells CASSPFGVRSIEQFF. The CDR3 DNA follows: TGTGCCAGCAGCCCCTTTGGAGTGAGAAGTATTGAGCAGTTCTTC.

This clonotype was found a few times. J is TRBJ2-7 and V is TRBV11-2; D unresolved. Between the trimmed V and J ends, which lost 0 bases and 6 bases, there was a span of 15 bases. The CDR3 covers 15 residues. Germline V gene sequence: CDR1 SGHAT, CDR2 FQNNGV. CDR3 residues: CASSLELVVFGEQYF. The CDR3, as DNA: TGTGCCAGCAGCTTAGAGTTGGTGGTTTTTGGCGAGCAGTACTTC.

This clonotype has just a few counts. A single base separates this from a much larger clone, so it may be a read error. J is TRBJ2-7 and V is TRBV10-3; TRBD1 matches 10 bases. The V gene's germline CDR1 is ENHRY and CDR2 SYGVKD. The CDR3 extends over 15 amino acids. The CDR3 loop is CVSSDSTGGWNEQYF. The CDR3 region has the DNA TGTGTCAGCAGTGATTCGACAGGGGGCTGGAACGAGCAGTACTTC.

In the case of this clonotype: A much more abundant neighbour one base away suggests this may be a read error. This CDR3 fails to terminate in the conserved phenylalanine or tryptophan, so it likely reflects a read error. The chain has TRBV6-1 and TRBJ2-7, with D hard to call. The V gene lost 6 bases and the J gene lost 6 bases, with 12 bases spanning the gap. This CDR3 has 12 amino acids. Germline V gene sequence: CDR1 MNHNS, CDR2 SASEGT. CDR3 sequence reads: CASRTGSSEQYL. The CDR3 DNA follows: TGTGCCAGCAGAACGGGCAGCTCCGAGCAGTACCTC.

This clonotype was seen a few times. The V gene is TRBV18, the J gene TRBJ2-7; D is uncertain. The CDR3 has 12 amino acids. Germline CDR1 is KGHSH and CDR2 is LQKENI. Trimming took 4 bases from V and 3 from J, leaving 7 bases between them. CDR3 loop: CASSQDNYEQYF. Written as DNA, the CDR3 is TGTGCCAGCTCACAAGACAACTACGAGCAGTACTTC.

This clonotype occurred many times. The CDR3 protein is CATQPQGAYGYTF. The CDR3 coding sequence is TGTGCCACCCAACCTCAGGGAGCGTATGGCTACACCTTC. The V and J genes are TRBV6-1 and TRBJ1-2, with D tentatively TRBD1 (5 bases). V dropped 10 bases and J dropped 5 bases, with 17 bases sitting between them. The V gene's germline CDR1 is MNHNS and CDR2 SASEGT. This CDR3 is built from 13 residues.

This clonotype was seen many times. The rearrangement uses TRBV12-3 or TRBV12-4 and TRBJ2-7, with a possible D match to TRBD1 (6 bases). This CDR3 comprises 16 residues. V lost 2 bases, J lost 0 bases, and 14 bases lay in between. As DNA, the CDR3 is TGTGCCAGCAGTTTAAGGACCCAGGGGCCCTCCTACGAGCAGTACTTC. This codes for CASSLRTQGPSYEQYF.

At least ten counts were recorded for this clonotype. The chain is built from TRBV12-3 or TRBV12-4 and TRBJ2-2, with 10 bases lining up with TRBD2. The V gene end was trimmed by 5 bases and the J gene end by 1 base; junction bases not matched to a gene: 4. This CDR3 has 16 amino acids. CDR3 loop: CASSRTSGLNTGELFF. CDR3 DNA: TGTGCCAGCAGTCGGACTAGCGGACTGAACACCGGGGAGCTGTTTTTT.